The clone carrying this T cell receptor (beta chain) was detected ten times or more. The entry originates in a study of early T cells in non-severe SARS-CoV-2 infection. TCRdb used MiXCR to reprocess the 5' RACE reads, holding one entry per CDR3 protein. The table records approximately 97,000 distinct CDR3 sequences, 9.5% to 11% of them present only once. This CDR3 has 15 residues. Germline CDR1 reads GTSNPN; CDR2 reads SVGIG (reference sequence). Germline trimming cut 1 base from V and 5 bases from J; bases unmatched to any gene: 5. The genes are TRBV30 and TRBJ2-3; 11 bases are a match to TRBD2. Sample: whole blood, taken at baseline. This receptor was identified in an adult who was a healthcare worker with PCR-confirmed SARS-CoV-2 infection or an uninfected control (not recorded which). The CDR3 reads CAWSGTSGREDTQYF. Written as DNA, the CDR3 is TGTGCCTGGAGTGGAACTAGCGGGAGAGAAGATACGCAGTATTTT.